The 27 T cell receptor beta chains below were found in one sample sequenced in a study of sequential checkpoint blockade in melanoma. The treatment here: randomized to nivolumab then ipilimumab (arm A) or the reverse (arm B). Assay used: immunoSEQ multiplex PCR; TCRdb lists only in-frame clones, some missing. The profile shows about 12,000 clones, about 80% of them singletons. Sequenced material: CD8+ T cells sorted from blood (inferred from file names), taken from a patient given nivolumab and ipilimumab in sequence. These receptors were taken from a human donor with melanoma.

As regards this clone: A clone one base away is much larger, so this may be a read error. This rearrangement joins TRBV4-2 to TRBJ1-1, with D uncertain. V was clipped by 3 bases and J by 5 bases, with 10 bases between them. Germline lookup yields CDR1 LGHNA and CDR2 YNFKEQ. CDR3 length: 13 amino acids. The CDR3: CASSHAGPTEAFF. The CDR3 DNA reads as TGTGCCAGCAGCCACGCGGGCCCGACTGAAGCTTTCTTT.

This clone was observed a single time. The V call is TRBV27, the J call TRBJ2-7; TRBD1 aligns across 7 bases. Germline V gene lookup returns CDR1 MNHEY and CDR2 SMNVEV (reference sequence). V lost 6 bases and J lost 0; bases outside the gene matches: 8. This CDR3 is 15 amino acids long. CDR3 in amino acids: CASSAWDSSSYEQYF. DNA for the CDR3: TGTGCCAGCAGCGCCTGGGACAGTAGCTCCTACGAGCAGTACTTC.

This rearrangement joins TRBV4-1 to TRBJ1-5; the D gene is possibly TRBD1 (6 bases). Germline values: CDR1 MGHRA, CDR2 YSYEKL. With 4 bases removed from V and 6 bases from J, the gap between germline ends came to 16 bases. CDR3 length equals 15 residues. The CDR3 DNA reads TGCGCCAGCAGCCTGTACCGGGACAAGAGTCAGCCCCAGCATTTT. Protein: CASSLYRDKSQPQHF.

The rearrangement joins TRBV7-9 to TRBJ1-1; D perhaps matches TRBD1 (6 bases). Trimming left V 5 bases short and J 2 bases short, with 12 bases between. This CDR3 region has 14 residues. The germline V gene encodes CDR1 SEHNR and CDR2 FQNEAQ (reference sequence). In DNA, the CDR3 is TGTGCCAGCAGCATCAGGGGTGTCAACACTGAAGCTTTCTTT. Translated: CASSIRGVNTEAFF.

The rearrangement links TRBV7-2 to TRBJ2-7, with 7 bases identical to TRBD1. This CDR3 is built from 14 residues. The germline V gene has CDR1 SGHTA and CDR2 FQGNSA. V dropped 4 bases and J dropped 6; count of bases not matched to a gene: 9. As DNA, the CDR3 is TGTGCCAGCAGCTCAACGACAGGGACGGCCGAGCAGTACTTC. The encoded protein is CASSSTTGTAEQYF.

A single count supports this clone. DNA for the CDR3: TGTGCAACGGGGGGTTCACCCCTCCACTTT. Protein: CATGGSPLHF. The gene calls are TRBV6-5 and TRBJ1-6, with a tentative D call TRBD1 (5 bases). Germline V gene lookup returns CDR1 MNHEY and CDR2 SVGAGI. This CDR3 region has 10 residues.

This clone has just a few counts. The rearrangement joins TRBV27 to TRBJ1-1; no reliable D call. The germline gives CDR1 MNHEY, CDR2 SMNVEV (reference sequence). Trimming shortened V by 5 bases and J by 6 bases, and 19 bases separated the two germline ends. This CDR3 is 15 amino acids long. The CDR3 loop reads CASSPVEGLGSEAFF. For the CDR3, the DNA is TGTGCCAGCAGTCCCGTGGAGGGTCTGGGATCTGAAGCTTTCTTT.

This clone is judged medium-sized. V and J are TRBV19 and TRBJ2-1; the match to TRBD2 covers 10 bases. Germline V gives CDR1 LNHDA, CDR2 SQIVND (reference sequence). J gave up 4 bases and V 5 bases, and 11 bases lay outside the gene matches. The CDR3 is 17 amino acids. The CDR3 DNA sequence: TGTGCCAGTAGTCCGGGGACTAGCGCCCTCTGGTACAATGAGCAGTTCTTC. Its translation is CASSPGTSALWYNEQFF.

CDR3 protein: CASSVGQGTGELFF. The CDR3 coding sequence is TGTGCCAGCAGCGTAGGACAGGGCACCGGGGAGCTGTTTTTT. This chain joins TRBV9 and TRBJ2-2, with TRBD1 matching 7 bases. CDR1 and CDR2 from the germline V gene are SGDLS and YYNGEE. This CDR3 region has 14 residues. The trim removed 0 bases at V and 4 bases at J, leaving 0 bases unmatched.

The CDR3 protein is CASSVARYTEAFF. CDR3 nucleotide sequence: TGTGCCAGCAGCGTAGCCCGGTACACTGAAGCTTTCTTT. The V call is TRBV9, the J call TRBJ1-1; no clear D. Trimming took 0 bases from V and 3 from J, leaving 6 bases between them. CDR3 size: 13 residues. The germline CDR1 and CDR2 sequences are SGDLS and YYNGEE.

The gene calls are TRBV4-2 and TRBJ1-1, with a weak D call TRBD1 (5 bases). Between the trimmed V and J ends, which lost 6 bases and 4 bases, there was a span of 15 bases. Per germline, CDR1 LGHNA and CDR2 YNFKEQ. The CDR3 length is 14 residues. The CDR3 loop is CASRLLAGATEAFF. The CDR3 coding sequence is TGTGCCAGCAGATTACTAGCTGGGGCCACTGAAGCTTTCTTT.

The CDR3 protein is CASSYSGTGSTGELFF. The CDR3 DNA reads as TGTGCCAGCAGTTACTCCGGGACAGGGTCCACCGGGGAGCTGTTTTTT. The rearrangement uses TRBV6-5 and TRBJ2-2; TRBD1 matches at 9 bases. There are 16 residues in the CDR3. CDR1 and CDR2 from the germline V gene are MNHEY and SVGAGI. V shed 0 bases, J shed 4 bases, and the junction held 3 bases outside the gene matches.

The chain is built from TRBV19 and TRBJ2-7; 8 positions agree with TRBD1. This CDR3 comprises 13 residues. The germline gives CDR1 LNHDA, CDR2 SQIVND (reference sequence). The V gene end was trimmed by 6 bases and the J gene end by 5 bases; junction bases not matched to a gene: 6. As DNA, the CDR3 is TGTGCCAGTAGCCCGACAGGGGCGAACGAGCAGTACTTC. As protein: CASSPTGANEQYF. Drawing the rest from reference TRBV19 and TRBJ2-7, the complete variable domain is DGGITQSPKYLFRKEGQNVTLSCEQNLNHDAMYWYRQDPGQGLRLIYYSQIVNDFQKGDIAEGYSVSREKKESFPLTVTSAQKNPTAFYLCASSPTGANEQYFGPGTRLTVT.

The chain is built from TRBV5-1 and TRBJ1-1; possible D gene TRBD1, 5 bases. CDR3 size: 15 residues. V gave up 0 bases and J gave up 0 bases, with 9 bases separating them. The germline gives CDR1 SGHRS, CDR2 YFSETQ. The chain's CDR3 is CASSLDGGLNTEAFF. CDR3 coding DNA: TGCGCCAGCAGCTTGGACGGGGGTTTGAACACTGAAGCTTTCTTT. Together with reference TRBV5-1 and TRBJ1-1, the CDR3 gives the full variable domain: KAGVTQTPRYLIKTRGQQVTLSCSPISGHRSVSWYQQTPGQGLQFLFEYFSETQRNKGNFPGRFSGRQFSNSRSEMNVSTLELGDSALYLCASSLDGGLNTEAFFGQGTRLTVV.

The sample holds one count of this clone. The CDR3: CASSPDSSSGANVLTF. The DNA for the CDR3 is TGTGCCAGCAGCCCGGATTCTAGCTCTGGGGCCAACGTCCTGACTTTC. This chain links TRBV5-5 with TRBJ2-6; D is unclear. The CDR3 runs to 16 residues. V was cut by 4 bases and J by 0 bases, with 11 bases left in between. Germline CDR1 is SGHKS and CDR2 is YYEKEE (reference sequence). The full variable domain, with the rest looked up from reference TRBV5-5 and TRBJ2-6, is DAGVTQSPTHLIKTRGQQVTLRCSPISGHKSVSWYQQVLGQGPQFIFQYYEKEERGRGNFPDRFSARQFPNYSSELNVNALLLGDSALYLCASSPDSSSGANVLTFGAGSRLTVL.

This rearrangement joins TRBV30 to TRBJ2-1, with D possibly being TRBD2 (5 bases). Trimming shortened V by 1 base and J by 3 bases, and 13 bases separated the two germline ends. This CDR3 has 15 residues. Germline loops: CDR1 GTSNPN, CDR2 SVGIG (reference sequence). The CDR3 nucleotides are TGTGCCTGGAGTGACAGTCGGGGAAACTACAATGAGCAGTTCTTC. It encodes CAWSDSRGNYNEQFF.

This chain joins TRBV7-3 and TRBJ2-7, with TRBD2 identical over 8 bases. V shed 5 bases, J shed 0 bases, and the junction held 6 bases outside the gene matches. The CDR3 is 15 amino acids. Germline loops: CDR1 SGHTA, CDR2 FQGTGA. The CDR3 nucleotides are TGTGCCAGCAGCCAGAGCGGGGGCAGCTCCTACGAGCAGTACTTC. Translation gives CASSQSGGSSYEQYF.

This clone was detected only a few times. The V and J genes are TRBV5-1 and TRBJ2-2; 7 bases are a match to TRBD2. CDR1 and CDR2 from the germline V gene are SGHRS and YFSETQ. CDR3 length: 15 residues. Trimming removed 0 bases from V and 5 bases from J; junction bases left unmatched: 4. The chain's CDR3 is CASSLVRTSTGELFF. CDR3 sequence (DNA): TGCGCCAGCAGCTTGGTCCGGACTAGTACCGGGGAGCTGTTTTTT.

This clone was recorded once. This chain uses TRBV4-1 with TRBJ2-7; 8 bases fit TRBD1. With 4 bases clipped from V and 3 bases from J, the junction kept 5 bases outside the gene matches. This CDR3 is 14 amino acids long. Germline V gives CDR1 MGHRA, CDR2 YSYEKL. The CDR3 region is CASSLGTGLYEQYF. The CDR3 DNA sequence: TGCGCCAGCAGCCTAGGGACAGGACTCTACGAGCAGTACTTC.

The chain couples TRBV27 to TRBJ2-7; D unclear. The CDR3 is made up of 12 amino acids. The germline V gene has CDR1 MNHEY and CDR2 SMNVEV (reference sequence). Between the trimmed V and J ends, which lost 5 bases and 7 bases, there was a span of 12 bases. Here the CDR3 reads CASSTSVLEQYF. The DNA of the CDR3 is TGTGCCAGCAGTACCAGTGTCCTGGAGCAGTACTTC.

This clone has just a few counts. The chain uses TRBV6-5 and TRBJ2-7; TRBD2 matches 8 bases. V was pared by 6 bases and J by 3 bases, with 7 bases of the junction left unmatched. CDR3 size: 14 residues. Germline V CDR1 and CDR2: MNHEY, SVGAGI. CDR3 sequence: CASRYTSGLYEQYF. As DNA, the CDR3 is TGTGCCAGCAGATACACTAGCGGTCTCTACGAGCAGTACTTC.

This rearrangement joins TRBV9 to TRBJ2-1; TRBD2 matches 9 bases. This CDR3 has 15 residues. The V gene's germline CDR1 is SGDLS and CDR2 YYNGEE. With 3 bases clipped from V and 3 bases from J, the junction kept 4 bases outside the gene matches. The CDR3 spells CASSGGGAFYNEQFF. Here the CDR3 DNA reads TGTGCCAGCAGCGGCGGGGGGGCCTTCTACAATGAGCAGTTCTTC.

The genes are TRBV19 and TRBJ2-7; D is possibly TRBD1 (6 bases). The CDR3 is 14 residues long. CDR1 and CDR2 (germline): LNHDA, SQIVND (reference sequence). Trimming removed 3 bases at V and 0 bases at J, with 9 bases between. Here the CDR3 DNA reads TGTGCCAGTAGTATTCAGGGGAGCTCCTACGAGCAGTACTTC. Its protein is CASSIQGSSYEQYF.

Judged by abundance, this clone is medium-sized. The chain employs TRBV4-2 and TRBJ2-2; maybe TRBD1 (7 bases). V was cut by 7 bases and J by 5 bases, with 17 bases left in between. The CDR3 has 15 residues. Germline V gives CDR1 LGHNA, CDR2 YNFKEQ. This chain's CDR3 is CASTLGGTVTGELFF. The CDR3 DNA is TGTGCCAGCACCCTAGGGGGGACAGTTACCGGGGAGCTGTTTTTT.

This clone was counted between two and nine times. A far larger clone is one nucleotide away, so this likely arose from a read error. The genes are TRBV4-2 and TRBJ2-7; 7 nucleotides line up with TRBD1. Germline CDR1 LGHNA, CDR2 YNFKEQ. This CDR3 has 16 residues. The DNA for the CDR3 is TGTCCCAGCAGCCAAGATTCGTGGGCAGGGGGCTACGAGCAGTACTTC. Protein sequence: CPSSQDSWAGGYEQYF.

The CDR3 DNA is TGTGCCAGTAGTATCAACGGAGGGAACACTGAAGCTTTCTTT. It translates to CASSINGGNTEAFF. The chain combines TRBV19 with TRBJ1-1; D gene ambiguous. This CDR3 region has 14 residues. V lost 3 bases, J lost 1 base, and 9 bases lay in between. The germline gives CDR1 LNHDA, CDR2 SQIVND (reference sequence).

The table lists this clone with a few counts. V is TRBV6-5 and J is TRBJ2-3, with 10 positions matching TRBD2. The length of the CDR3 is 15 residues. Trimming cost V 8 bases and J 2 bases; bases outside gene matches: 7. The V gene's germline CDR1 is MNHEY and CDR2 SVGAGI. CDR3 amino acids: CASCPSGGDTDTQYF. The CDR3 bases are TGTGCCAGCTGCCCTAGCGGGGGAGACACAGATACGCAGTATTTT.